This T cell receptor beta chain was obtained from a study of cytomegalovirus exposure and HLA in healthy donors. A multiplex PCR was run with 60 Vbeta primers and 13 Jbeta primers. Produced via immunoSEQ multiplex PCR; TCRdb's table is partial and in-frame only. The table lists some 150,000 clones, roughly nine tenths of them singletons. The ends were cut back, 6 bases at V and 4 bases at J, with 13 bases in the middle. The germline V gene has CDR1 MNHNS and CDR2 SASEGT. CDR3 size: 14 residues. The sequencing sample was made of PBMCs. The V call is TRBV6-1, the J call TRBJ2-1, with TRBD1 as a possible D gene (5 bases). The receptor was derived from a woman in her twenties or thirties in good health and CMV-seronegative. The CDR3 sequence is CASSFLDSYNEQFF. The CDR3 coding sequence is TGTGCCAGCAGCTTCCTCGACAGTTACAATGAGCAGTTCTTC.